This T cell receptor (beta chain) was captured by sequencing in a study of blood T cell repertoires in COVID-19 (dated by TCRdb to 2018 to 2021). Regarding the complete study: The collaborator samples originated in the United States, Italy and Spain and spanned the acute and convalescent phases of COVID-19. Subjects who had been exposed to COVID-19, were actively infected with it, or had recovered from it provided the deeply sampled blood TCRbeta repertoires that made up the dataset. The samples were drawn from two sources: the first 160 participants of the ongoing ImmuneRACE study, and 950 to 1,500 subjects contributed by 6 global collaborators. The sample metadata nearly always contained a de-identified subject ID, COVID-19 status, age in years and sex. HLA class I and class II types, where available, came from metadata supplied by the sample provider rather than from assay-based typing. The material from the prospective study consisted of cDNA or gDNA derived from T cells, B-cell-depleted T cells, or PBMCs. The repertoires were released in a freely available public database meant as a resource for research on the immune response to SARS-CoV-2. The full study reports these points: Clinical and demographic metadata were provided uncurated, with the amount varying by source and participant.

The immunoSEQ Assay, a bias-controlled multiplex PCR, was used to amplify TCRbeta CDR3 regions from genomic DNA. For the original study's pipeline: Within the assay, amplification of reference gene primers was used to estimate how many nucleated cells each sample contained. Sequence reads were collapsed and filtered to measure the absolute abundance of every unique TCRbeta CDR3 rearrangement. For each sample, productive Simpson clonality was calculated as the square root of Simpson's diversity index over productive rearrangements. This immuneACCESS table, as held by TCRdb, lists in-frame sequences with V and J called but not all clones. Of the missing ones, under half trace to an unresolved V gene in checked studies; the others have no known cause. That table supplies the V and J calls and clone size; D and trimming were determined from the DNA. The sample table contains approximately 65,000 clones; only one count was recorded for 60% to 85% of them. Under 30% of the sample is taken by the ten largest.

Comments on this clone: Which antigen it targets is not known. No qualities accompany the bases; no much larger clone lies one base away.

The CDR1 and CDR2 encoded by the germline V gene are SGHDT and YYEEEE. The junction shows trimming of 0 bases on V and 6 bases on J, plus 9 bases between the germline ends. Taken from cysteine to phenylalanine, the CDR3 has 13 residues. CDR3 DNA is the only sequence kept; it has 39 bases, read in frame from the first base. Collaborating institutions collected whole blood in K2EDTA tubes following their own protocols. For TCRbeta analysis, collaborators shipped samples in one of three forms: frozen whole blood, isolated PBMCs, or DNA extracted from either of those sample types. The receptor was derived from a human donor in a cohort sampled during active COVID-19. This sequence uses TRBV5-6 and TRBJ1-1; the best D guess is TRBD1, with 5 bases matching. The sequenced sample consisted of peripheral blood. The CDR3 loop reads CASSLGKGSEAFF. The DNA sequence reads TGTGCCAGCAGCTTGGGTAAGGGGTCTGAAGCTTTCTTT.